Detailed here is one T cell receptor beta chain. It was into CD45RA+ naive and CD45RA-negative memory subsets that the CD4+ cells were split. These data are taken from a study of shared clonotypes between healthy human individuals. Clones were read by immunoSEQ multiplex PCR, and TCRdb kept only the in-frame ones, dropping some. This repertoire shows about 2 million clones, roughly 95% found once; its top ten account for more than 0.1%. With 6 bases removed from V and 0 bases from J, the gap between germline ends came to 16 bases. The germline gives CDR1 MRHNA, CDR2 SNTAGT. The length of the CDR3 is 16 residues.

Source material: naive CD4+ T cells sorted from blood. Documented subset: CD45RA+ positively selected. The receptor's source is a man younger than 35 in good health. The J gene is TRBJ2-3, the V gene TRBV6-4, with D possibly TRBD2 on 6 matching bases. CDR3 DNA sequence: TGTGCCAGCAGATTAAATAGCGGATCAAGCACAGATACGCAGTATTTT. Translated, it gives CASRLNSGSSTDTQYF.